The 9 T cell receptor beta chains in this list originate from one sample, sequenced in a study of T-cell memory formation after mild COVID-19. TCRdb redid the calling of the 5' RACE reads with MiXCR, one entry per CDR3 protein. The sample lists 65,000 to 95,000 distinct CDR3 sequences, roughly 13% occurring once. Sequenced material: PBMCs or a T cell subset sorted from them (not recorded which). The receptor source for this set is a young man who had mild COVID-19 (a few samples of this study predate the infection). Cell type and time point are not known.

This clonotype was seen only a few times. The chain employs TRBV5-1 and TRBJ1-5, with D possibly TRBD1 on 6 matching bases. CDR3 length: 14 amino acids. Trimming pared 4 bases from V and 7 bases from J, leaving 15 bases between. Germline assignment: CDR1 SGHRS and CDR2 YFSETQ. CDR3 protein: CASSPEGVGQPQHF. CDR3 nucleotide sequence: TGCGCCAGCAGCCCCGAGGGGGTAGGGCAGCCCCAGCATTTT.

This clonotype was detected only a few times. V is TRBV29-1 and J is TRBJ2-2, with 8 bases matching TRBD1. Germline CDR1 SQVTM, CDR2 ANQGSEA. The ends lost 2 bases at V and 4 bases at J; junction bases unmatched: 6. CDR3 length: 15 amino acids. CDR3 nucleotides: TGCAGCGTTGAAATGAGGGGACAGGCCACCGGGGAGCTGTTTTTT. This sequence encodes CSVEMRGQATGELFF.

The rearrangement uses TRBV19 and TRBJ2-2; perhaps TRBD1 as D (6 bases). The germline gives CDR1 LNHDA, CDR2 SQIVND (reference sequence). The ends were cut back, 6 bases at V and 3 bases at J, with 17 bases in the middle. The CDR3 contains 16 residues. CDR3 nucleotide sequence: TGTGCCAGTAGCTACCAGGACAGCACAGACACCGGGGAGCTGTTTTTT. This translates into CASSYQDSTDTGELFF.

This clonotype occurred many times. This rearrangement joins TRBV27 to TRBJ2-7; 13 bases are a match to TRBD2. V shed 5 bases and J 1 base; nucleotides not matched to a gene: 2. CDR1 is MNHEY and CDR2 is SMNVEV in the germline V gene (reference sequence). The CDR3 length is 15 residues. CDR3: CASSPTSGGSYEQYV. DNA for the CDR3: TGTGCCAGCAGTCCGACTAGCGGGGGGTCCTACGAGCAGTACGTC.

Only a few counts were recorded for this clonotype. V and J are TRBV4-3 and TRBJ2-7, with D unclear. The germline V gene encodes CDR1 LGHNA and CDR2 YSLEER. The CDR3 sequence is 13 residues long. V lost 4 bases, J lost 6 bases, and 13 bases lay in between. In DNA, the CDR3 is TGCGCCAGCAGCCCGTTTCTGGGGTCCGAGCAGTACTTC. Translation gives CASSPFLGSEQYF.

This clonotype showed up just a few times. The rearrangement links TRBV2 to TRBJ1-2; no reliable D call. Per germline, CDR1 SNHLY and CDR2 FYNNEI. Trimming took off 2 bases at V and 4 bases at J, with 11 bases between the two ends. The length of the CDR3 is 14 residues. CDR3 DNA sequence: TGTGCCAGCAGTGAAACAGCGACTGCCTATGGCTACACCTTC. Translation: CASSETATAYGYTF.

With respect to this clonotype: The germline gene is not matched at one end of the junction; a read error may be the cause. The chain combines TRBV5-5 with TRBJ1-3, with D maybe TRBD1 (6 bases). The CDR3 is 16 residues long. CDR1 and CDR2 (germline): SGHKS, YYEKEE (reference sequence). The CDR3 DNA sequence: TGTGCCAGCAGCCGCGCCAGCGGGGGCTCTCGAAACACCATATATTTT. As protein: CASSRASGGSRNTIYF. The variable domain in full, completed from reference TRBV5-5 and TRBJ1-3, reads DAGVTQSPTHLIKTRGQQVTLRCSPISGHKSVSWYQQVLGQGPQFIFQYYEKEERGRGNFPDRFSARQFPNYSSELNVNALLLGDSALYLCASSRASGGSRNTIYFGEGSWLTVV.

This chain connects TRBV7-9 to TRBJ2-3; the match to TRBD1 covers 7 bases. CDR3 length: 17 amino acids. V trimming: 5 bases; J trimming: 8 bases; junction bases outside the gene matches: 19. Germline-derived CDR1 and CDR2 are SEHNR and FQNEAQ (reference sequence). The CDR3 nucleotides read TGTGCCAGCAGCCTGGACAGGAGTCCGTTCTTCTCCCGTACGCAGTATTTT. Translating gives CASSLDRSPFFSRTQYF.

This clonotype came up a few times. The J gene is TRBJ2-7, the V gene TRBV29-1; perhaps TRBD1 as D (6 bases). Between the trimmed V and J ends, which lost 7 bases and 2 bases, there was a span of 15 bases. Germline V gene sequence: CDR1 SQVTM, CDR2 ANQGSEA. The CDR3 totals 13 residues. CDR3: CSAMTGQTYEQYF. CDR3 in DNA: TGCAGCGCGATGACAGGCCAGACCTACGAGCAGTACTTC.